Shown below are 9 T cell receptor beta chains from a single sample sequenced in a study of CD4 T cells in relation to SARS-CoV-2 and coronaviruses. Unexposed donor CD4+ T cells date from about 2011-2018, before the COVID-19 pandemic. Here immunoSEQ multiplex PCR was the method, and the copy in TCRdb shows in-frame clones only, minus some. Here the sample spans about 65,000 clones, around 87% being singletons. The sequenced sample consisted of memory CD4+ T cells from PBMCs. These receptors originate from a human donor in good health.

The genes are TRBV9 and TRBJ1-1, with TRBD1 matching 10 bases. J was trimmed by 8 bases and V by 4 bases; bases with no gene match: 8. The CDR3 length is 14 residues. From germline, CDR1 is SGDLS and CDR2 YYNGEE. Written as DNA, the CDR3 is TGTGCCAGCAGCCCATGGGGACAGGGGTTGGAAGCTTTCTTT. This translates into CASSPWGQGLEAFF.

This chain connects TRBV20-1 to TRBJ2-3; 10 bases fit TRBD2. Unmatched junction bases numbered 5, after V lost 6 bases and J lost 2 bases. CDR3 length: 14 residues. Germline CDR1 is DFQATT and CDR2 is SNEGSKA (reference sequence). CDR3 region: CSASSGRLTDTQYF. The CDR3 DNA reads TGCAGTGCCAGTAGCGGGAGGCTCACAGATACGCAGTATTTT.

J is TRBJ1-5 and V is TRBV6-1; D remains unclear. The CDR3 is 13 amino acids. The germline V gene has CDR1 MNHNS and CDR2 SASEGT. Trimming stripped 2 bases from V and 2 bases from J, with 4 bases between. As DNA, the CDR3 is TGTGCCAGCAGTGAACAGGGCAATCAGCCCCAGCATTTT. This codes for CASSEQGNQPQHF.

V is TRBV7-2 and J is TRBJ1-5; TRBD1 matches 7 bases. CDR3 length: 14 residues. Trimming cost V 2 bases and J 7 bases; bases outside gene matches: 5. Germline loops: CDR1 SGHTA, CDR2 FQGNSA. The CDR3 DNA follows: TGTGCCAGCAGCTTACGGCAGGGGGACCAGCCCCAGCATTTT. Its translation is CASSLRQGDQPQHF.

The chain carries TRBV9 and TRBJ1-6; D is undetermined. V lost 2 bases and J lost 7, with 10 bases in between. Germline CDR1 is SGDLS and CDR2 is YYNGEE. The CDR3 contains 14 residues. The CDR3 DNA follows: TGTGCCAGCAGCGTCAGTACATCAAATTCACCCCTCCACTTT. Protein sequence: CASSVSTSNSPLHF.

The chain links TRBV7-9 to TRBJ1-2; D is undetermined. The CDR3 is made up of 14 amino acids. Germline V gene sequence: CDR1 SEHNR, CDR2 FQNEAQ (reference sequence). V was trimmed by 3 bases and J by 4 bases, leaving 12 bases between them. This chain's CDR3 is CASSLGSDLYGYTF. DNA for the CDR3: TGTGCCAGCAGCTTGGGAAGCGACCTCTATGGCTACACCTTC.

The CDR3 DNA is TGTGCCACCAGTGACTCAGGGGCAACTAATGAAAAACTGTTTTTT. This sequence encodes CATSDSGATNEKLFF. The rearrangement joins TRBV24-1 to TRBJ1-4, with D possibly TRBD1 on 6 matching bases. The CDR3 has 15 amino acids. The germline V gene encodes CDR1 KGHDR and CDR2 SFDVKD. Trimming removed 4 bases at V and 0 bases at J, with 8 bases between.

This chain joins TRBV6-6 and TRBJ1-3; D is possibly TRBD1 (5 bases). The CDR3 has 15 amino acids. Germline V CDR1 and CDR2: MNHNY, SVGAGI (reference sequence). The germline V and J ends were trimmed by 4 bases and 2 bases, with 12 bases remaining between them. CDR3 sequence reads: CASSSTGTPGNTIYF. In DNA form, the CDR3 reads TGTGCCAGCAGTTCGACCGGGACCCCTGGAAACACCATATATTTT.

This clone was detected a few times. J is TRBJ1-2 and V is TRBV5-4; maybe TRBD1 (6 bases). Germline-derived CDR1 and CDR2 are SGHNT and YYREEE (reference sequence). This CDR3 has 14 residues. Trimming took 1 base from V and 2 from J, leaving 9 bases between them. Here the CDR3 DNA reads TGTGCCAGCAGCTTGCCTACAGGGAACTATGGCTACACCTTC. This codes for CASSLPTGNYGYTF. The full variable domain, its missing parts supplied by reference TRBV5-4 and TRBJ1-2, is ETGVTQSPTHLIKTRGQQVTLRCSSQSGHNTVSWYQQALGQGPQFIFQYYREEENGRGNFPPRFSGLQFPNYSSELNVNALELDDSALYLCASSLPTGNYGYTFGSGTRLTVV.